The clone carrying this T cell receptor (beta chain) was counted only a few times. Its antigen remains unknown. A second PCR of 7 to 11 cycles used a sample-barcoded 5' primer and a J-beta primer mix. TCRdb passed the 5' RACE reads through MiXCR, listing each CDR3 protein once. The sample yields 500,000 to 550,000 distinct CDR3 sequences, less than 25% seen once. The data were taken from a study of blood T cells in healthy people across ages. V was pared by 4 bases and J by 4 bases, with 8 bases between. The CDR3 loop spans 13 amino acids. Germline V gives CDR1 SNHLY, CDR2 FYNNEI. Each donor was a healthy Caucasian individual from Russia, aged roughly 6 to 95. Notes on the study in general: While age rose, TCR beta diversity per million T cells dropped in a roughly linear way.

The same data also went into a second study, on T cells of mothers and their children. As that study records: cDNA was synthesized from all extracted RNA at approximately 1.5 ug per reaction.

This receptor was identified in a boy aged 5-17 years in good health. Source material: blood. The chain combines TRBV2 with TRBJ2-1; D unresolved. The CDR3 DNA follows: TGTGCCAGCAGTGTAGAACCTTACAATGAGCAGTTCTTC. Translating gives CASSVEPYNEQFF.